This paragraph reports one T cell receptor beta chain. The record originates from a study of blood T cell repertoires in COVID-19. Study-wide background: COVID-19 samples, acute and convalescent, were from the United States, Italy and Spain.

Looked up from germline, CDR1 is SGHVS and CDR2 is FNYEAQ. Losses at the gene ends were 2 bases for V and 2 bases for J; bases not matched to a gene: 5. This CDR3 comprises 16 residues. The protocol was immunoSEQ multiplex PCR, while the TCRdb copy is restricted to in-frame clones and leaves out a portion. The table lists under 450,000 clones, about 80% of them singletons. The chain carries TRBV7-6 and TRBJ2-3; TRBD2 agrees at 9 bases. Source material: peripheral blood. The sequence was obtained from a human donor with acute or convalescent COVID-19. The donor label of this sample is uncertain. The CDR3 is CASSLFSGGITDTQYF. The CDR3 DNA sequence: TGTGCCAGCAGCTTATTCAGCGGGGGGATCACAGATACGCAGTATTTT.